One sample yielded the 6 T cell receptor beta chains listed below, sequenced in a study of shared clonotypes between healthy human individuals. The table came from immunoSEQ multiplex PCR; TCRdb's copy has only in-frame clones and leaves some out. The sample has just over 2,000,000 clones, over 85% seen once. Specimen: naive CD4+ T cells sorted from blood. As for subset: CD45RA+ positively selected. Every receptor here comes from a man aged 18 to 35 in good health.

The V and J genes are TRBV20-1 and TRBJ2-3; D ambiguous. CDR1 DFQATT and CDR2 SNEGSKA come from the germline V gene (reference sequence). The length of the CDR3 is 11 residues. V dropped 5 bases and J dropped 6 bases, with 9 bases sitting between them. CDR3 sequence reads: CSARSLDTQYF. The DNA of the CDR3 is TGCAGTGCTCGCAGCCTCGATACGCAGTATTTT.

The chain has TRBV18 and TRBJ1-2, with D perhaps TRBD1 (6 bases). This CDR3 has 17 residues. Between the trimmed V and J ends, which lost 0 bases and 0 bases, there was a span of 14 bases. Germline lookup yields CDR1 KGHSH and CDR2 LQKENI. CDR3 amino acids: CASSPPGAETTNYGYTF. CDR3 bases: TGTGCCAGCTCACCACCGGGGGCAGAAACTACTAACTATGGCTACACCTTC.

The CDR3, as DNA: TGTGCCAGTAGTATAGTGTCTGGTGCCTACACCTTC. Its protein is CASSIVSGAYTF. This chain connects TRBV19 to TRBJ1-2; D unresolved. CDR1 is LNHDA and CDR2 is SQIVND in the germline V gene (reference sequence). There are 12 residues in the CDR3. The V end was cut by 1 base, the J end by 10 bases, with 10 bases between.

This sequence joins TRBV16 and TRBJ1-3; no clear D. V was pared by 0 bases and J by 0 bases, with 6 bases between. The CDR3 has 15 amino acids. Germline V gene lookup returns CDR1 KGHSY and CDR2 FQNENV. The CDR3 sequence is CASSQSPSSGNTIYF. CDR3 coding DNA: TGTGCCAGCAGCCAATCGCCGAGCTCTGGAAACACCATATATTTT.

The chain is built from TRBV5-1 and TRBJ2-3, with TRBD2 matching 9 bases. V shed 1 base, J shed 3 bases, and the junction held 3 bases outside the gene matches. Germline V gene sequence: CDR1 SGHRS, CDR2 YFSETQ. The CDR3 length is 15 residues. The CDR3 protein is CASSLLTSGTDTQYF. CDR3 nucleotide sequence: TGCGCCAGCAGCTTGCTAACTAGCGGGACAGATACGCAGTATTTT.

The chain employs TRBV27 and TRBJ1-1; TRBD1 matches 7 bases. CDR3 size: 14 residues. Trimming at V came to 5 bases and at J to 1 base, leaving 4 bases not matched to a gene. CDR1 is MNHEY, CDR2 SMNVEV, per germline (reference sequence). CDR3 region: CASSLHRGNTEAFF. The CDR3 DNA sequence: TGTGCCAGCAGTCTCCACAGGGGGAACACTGAAGCTTTCTTT.